Presented here are 14 T cell receptor beta chains from one specimen sequenced in a study of cytomegalovirus exposure and HLA in healthy donors. Only in-frame clones appear in the TCRdb table, and some are missing; sequencing was by immunoSEQ multiplex PCR. The sample consists of 150,000 to 200,000 clones, around nine tenths of them appearing once. The specimen sequenced was PBMCs. Every receptor here comes from a woman aged 25-40 years in good health and CMV-seronegative.

The rearrangement uses TRBV7-6 and TRBJ2-7, with 11 bases matching TRBD2. This CDR3 region has 16 residues. The J segment lost 4 bases and the V segment lost 3 bases, leaving 8 bases of the junction unmatched. Germline V gives CDR1 SGHVS, CDR2 FNYEAQ. CDR3 sequence: CASSFISGGAIYEQYF. CDR3 nucleotide sequence: TGTGCCAGCAGCTTTATTAGCGGGGGGGCGATATACGAGCAGTACTTC.

This clone was seen only once. V and J are TRBV9 and TRBJ1-1; 10 bases align to TRBD1. The CDR3 has 14 residues. The J segment lost 9 bases and the V segment lost 4 bases, leaving 9 bases of the junction unmatched. Germline-derived CDR1 and CDR2 are SGDLS and YYNGEE. The DNA of the CDR3 is TGTGCCAGCAGCCCCCGGACAGGGGGGATTCAAGCTTTCTTT. It is translated as CASSPRTGGIQAFF.

V is TRBV5-5 and J is TRBJ1-1; a weak D match, TRBD1 (6 bases). This CDR3 is built from 15 residues. Germline V gives CDR1 SGHKS, CDR2 YYEKEE (reference sequence). V lost 4 bases and J 4 bases, leaving 17 bases between the germline ends. CDR3 nucleotide sequence: TGTGCCAGCAGCCTGAGCCCTACAGGGAGCACTGAAGCTTTCTTT. Its protein product is CASSLSPTGSTEAFF.

The CDR3 spells CASSYSRSPYGYTF. In nucleotides, the CDR3 is TGTGCCAGCAGTTACTCCCGGAGCCCTTATGGCTACACCTTC. V and J are TRBV6-5 and TRBJ1-2, with D unresolved. The CDR3 has 14 amino acids. Germline V CDR1 and CDR2: MNHEY, SVGAGI. Trimming removed 0 bases from V and 5 bases from J, with 10 bases in between.

This chain uses TRBV25-1 with TRBJ2-1, with TRBD1 identical over 7 bases. Per the germline V gene, CDR1 is MGHDK and CDR2 is SYGVNS. The V segment lost 7 bases and the J segment 5 bases; nucleotides outside the gene matches: 5. The CDR3 is 13 residues long. The CDR3 loop is CASNNRGHNEQFF. CDR3 DNA sequence: TGTGCCAGCAACAACAGGGGCCACAATGAGCAGTTCTTC.

DNA of the CDR3: TGTGCCAGTAGTATATTTTGGGCGCAGGGGGCCAACGTCCTGACTTTC. This sequence encodes CASSIFWAQGANVLTF. The chain joins TRBV19 to TRBJ2-6, with D unclear. This CDR3 contains 16 residues. V lost 2 bases and J 4 bases, leaving 12 bases between the germline ends. Germline V gene sequence: CDR1 LNHDA, CDR2 SQIVND (reference sequence).

The V call is TRBV2, the J call TRBJ2-5; D is possibly TRBD1 (6 bases). The CDR3 is made up of 12 amino acids. V was trimmed by 6 bases and J by 5 bases, leaving 10 bases between them. In germline, CDR1 is SNHLY, CDR2 FYNNEI. CDR3 sequence reads: CASRGDTETQYF. CDR3 in DNA: TGTGCCAGCAGGGGGGACACGGAGACCCAGTACTTC.

The chain recombines TRBV13 with TRBJ1-1; TRBD1 aligns across 9 bases. The CDR3 spans 12 residues. CDR1 PRHDT and CDR2 FYEKMQ come from the germline V gene (reference sequence). With V trimmed by 8 bases and J by 7 bases, 5 bases remained unmatched. The CDR3 sequence is CASGTGRGEAFF. In DNA form, the CDR3 reads TGTGCCAGCGGGACAGGGAGAGGTGAAGCTTTCTTT.

The chain employs TRBV2 and TRBJ1-5; D is uncertain. CDR3 length: 18 amino acids. The germline V gene has CDR1 SNHLY and CDR2 FYNNEI. Trimming took 3 bases from V and 4 from J, leaving 22 bases between them. The CDR3 loop is CASSDRWLGGRANQPQHF. Written as DNA, the CDR3 is TGTGCCAGCAGTGACCGATGGTTGGGAGGAAGGGCTAATCAGCCCCAGCATTTT.

This clone occurred once. The chain recombines TRBV2 with TRBJ1-6, with D perhaps matching TRBD1 (6 bases). This CDR3 contains 16 residues. Deletions cut 5 bases from V and 6 bases from J, with 17 bases between. Germline-derived CDR1 and CDR2 are SNHLY and FYNNEI. The CDR3 DNA is TGTGCCAGCAGTCCTGAGACCAGGGGAAGTAATTCACCCCTCCACTTT. Amino acid sequence: CASSPETRGSNSPLHF.

The chain joins TRBV19 to TRBJ2-7; 7 nucleotides line up with TRBD2. V was pared by 3 bases and J by 2 bases, with 4 bases of the junction left unmatched. Germline lookup yields CDR1 LNHDA and CDR2 SQIVND (reference sequence). The length of the CDR3 is 14 residues. The CDR3 DNA reads TGTGCCAGTAGTATCCGAGCGGGGACCTACGAGCAGTACTTC. Protein sequence: CASSIRAGTYEQYF.

The count of this clone is one. The chain employs TRBV9 and TRBJ2-3; 7 bases match TRBD2. The germline V gene has CDR1 SGDLS and CDR2 YYNGEE. The CDR3 has 17 residues. Germline trimming cut 4 bases from V and 6 bases from J; bases unmatched to any gene: 17. For the CDR3, the DNA is TGTGCCAGCAGCCCTCTTACTTGGAGCGGGGCACCGGATACGCAGTATTTT. It specifies CASSPLTWSGAPDTQYF.

The chain employs TRBV10-3 and TRBJ1-2; unclear D gene. This CDR3 is 14 amino acids long. Trimming stripped 1 base from V and 7 bases from J, with 13 bases between. The germline V gene has CDR1 ENHRY and CDR2 SYGVKD. This chain's CDR3 is CAISEWPPNSGYTF. CDR3 sequence (DNA): TGTGCCATCAGTGAGTGGCCCCCGAACAGTGGCTACACCTTC.

The chain has TRBV6-1 and TRBJ1-4; possible D gene TRBD1, 5 bases. Trimming stripped 2 bases from V and 8 bases from J, with 12 bases between. The CDR3 runs 14 residues. CDR1 and CDR2 from the germline V gene are MNHNS and SASEGT. CDR3 DNA: TGTGCCAGCAGTGAAAGGGGTTTAGGGGAAAAACTGTTTTTT. Protein: CASSERGLGEKLFF.